This TCR beta chain was found in a study of blood T cells in healthy people across ages (dated by TCRdb to between 2015 and 2017). Broadly, across the study: In model experiments, template switching captured about one uniquely barcoded TCR beta cDNA molecule for every two T cells. Using deep sequencing normalized with unique cDNA molecular identifiers, the study measured how TCR beta repertoire diversity changes with age. The donors were divided into four age groups: young (average around 16 years), middle-aged (about 40), aged (about 61) and long-lived (around 87). Donors of different ages were randomly distributed across sequencing lanes to avoid experimental bias. The study analyzed two additional independent replicas of 1 million unique cDNA reads from the same blood draw for two donors, one aged 18 to 30 and one aged 80 or older. Study-wide conclusions, independent of this receptor: Total diversity estimates from one million sequenced T cells were considered lower bounds and underestimates. Because the CMV infection status of the donors was unknown, age-related changes in expanded clonotypes may potentially have been confounded. Observed TCR beta diversity per million T cells fell roughly linearly with age, and a significant reduction was already apparent by age around 40. There was a strong correlation between observed TCR beta diversity and the percentage of naive T cells measured by flow cytometry. Conclusive comparison of naive and antigen-experienced compartments was prevented by the profiling of bulk unsorted PBMCs. The long-lived group showed more naive CD4+ T cells, fewer expanded clones and increased TCR diversity than the aged group, suggesting age selection.

The CDR3 has 15 amino acids, counting the end cysteine and phenylalanine. The entry retains the CDR3 DNA only, 45 bases that are in frame from base 1. The trim is 8 bases for V and 2 bases for J, with a gap of 19 bases between the germline ends. CDR1 and CDR2 were assigned from the germline V gene as MNHEY and SVGEGT. Donors were around 37 systemically healthy Caucasian individuals from Russia aged roughly 6 to 95 years. Ten milliliters of peripheral blood were drawn from each donor into EDTA-treated Vacutainer tubes. Ficoll-Paque density-gradient centrifugation was used to isolate PBMCs, with at least 6 million obtained per sample. Total RNA was extracted from PBMCs with Trizol reagent, with at least 5 micrograms obtained per sample. The percentages of naive CD45RAhigh/CD27high T cells were determined by flow cytometry on a PBMC aliquot from every donor. Worth noting for this clonotype: The specificity of this receptor is unknown. The input lacks base qualities; no much larger clone sits a single base away.

Libraries were constructed by 5' RACE. Sequencer: Illumina HiSeq 2500. A second roughly 6 to 12 cycle PCR used a sample-barcoded 5' primer and a J-beta primer mix. Each TCR beta cDNA molecule received a unique molecular identifier from a template-switch 5' adaptor carrying 12 random nucleotides. Each sample yielded at least 2.5 million CDR3-containing paired-end reads. First-strand cDNA synthesis was performed from all RNA using the Mint cDNA synthesis kit, with priming by a TRBC-specific oligonucleotide. All cDNA was treated with uracil-DNA glycosylase and then went through a first 18-cycle PCR with the universal primers M1SS and BC2_uni_R. Per the source publication's procedure: For normalization, 1 million high-quality reads were randomly selected from each sample, with every read carrying a distinct molecular identifier. Instead of being binned into consensus sequences, reads with shared molecular identifiers were discarded. CDR3 identification, clonotype clustering and error correction used MiTCR with a Q25 quality threshold and the strictest error-elimination algorithm. A nonparametric unseen species model using Euler transformation provided a lower-bound estimate of total TCR beta diversity. TCRdb trimmed the raw reads at Q25, called clones with MiXCR and kept productive beta chains. Each entry merges the rows of one CDR3 protein and shows their most common DNA and genes. The V and J calls here are based on TCRdb, not the publication. The sample table shows hundreds of thousands of distinct CDR3 sequences, and 47% are seen once. Approximately 23% of the sample lies in the top ten.

The chain employs TRBV6-2 or TRBV6-3 and TRBJ2-7; the D gene cannot be resolved reliably. The clonotype originates from a man of 80 years or more in good health. The sample was blood. For the CDR3, the sequence is CASGQRLYDPYEQYF. The nucleotides are TGTGCCAGCGGGCAGCGTTTATACGATCCCTACGAGCAGTACTTC.